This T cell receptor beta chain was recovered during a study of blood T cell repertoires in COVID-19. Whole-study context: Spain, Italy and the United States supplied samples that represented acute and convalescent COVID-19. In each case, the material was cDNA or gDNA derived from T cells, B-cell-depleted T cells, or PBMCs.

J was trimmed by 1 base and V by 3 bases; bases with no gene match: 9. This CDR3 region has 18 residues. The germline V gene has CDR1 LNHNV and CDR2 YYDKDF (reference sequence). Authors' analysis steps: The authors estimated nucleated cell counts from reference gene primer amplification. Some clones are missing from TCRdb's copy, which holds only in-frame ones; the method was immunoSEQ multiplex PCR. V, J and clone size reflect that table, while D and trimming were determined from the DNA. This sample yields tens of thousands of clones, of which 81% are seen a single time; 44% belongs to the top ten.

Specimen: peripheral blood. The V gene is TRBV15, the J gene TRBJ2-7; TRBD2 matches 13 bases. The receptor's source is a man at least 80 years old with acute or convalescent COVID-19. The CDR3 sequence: CATSRTSGRFRSSYEQYF. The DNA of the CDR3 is TGTGCCACCAGCAGGACTAGCGGGAGGTTTAGGTCGTCCTACGAGCAGTACTTC.